This entry lists 16 T cell receptor beta chains sequenced from one sample in a study of CD4 and CD8 cells across lung adenocarcinoma regions. From the PCR reads, TCRdb called clonotypes with MiXCR, one entry per CDR3 protein. The table includes 4,500 to 6,000 distinct CDR3 sequences, around 60% detected once. Sequenced input: CD4+ T cells from the center of a lung tumor. The receptors derive from a male donor with lung adenocarcinoma. The CD4 and CD8 labels of this study may be unreliable.

The J gene is TRBJ2-4, the V gene TRBV6-2 or TRBV6-3, with D perhaps given as TRBD1 or TRBD2 (7 bases each). Trimming left V 6 bases short and J 13 bases short, with 31 bases between. Germline CDR1 and CDR2: MNHEY and SVGEGT. The CDR3 has 17 residues. The CDR3 spells CASSRGGAALAKNTQYF. Here the CDR3 DNA reads TGTGCCAGCAGCAGGGGGGGGGCAGCCCTAGCCAAAAACACCCAGTACTTC.

This chain uses TRBV6-1 with TRBJ2-5; no clear D gene. The DNA end is more similar to TRBJ2-7, so the J call may be wrong. This CDR3 comprises 13 residues. Germline values: CDR1 MNHNS, CDR2 SASEGT. The DNA for the CDR3 is TGTGCCAGCAGCCGGACCCTTGATTACGAGCAGTACTTC. Protein sequence: CASSRTLDYEQYF.

Points on this clonotype: At one of its ends the junction is not consistent with the germline gene, which may arise from a read error. The rearrangement uses TRBV4-1 and TRBJ1-2; TRBD1 might be the D (5 bases). CDR1 and CDR2 from the germline V gene are MGHRA and YSYEKL. The CDR3 runs to 12 residues. CDR3 DNA sequence: TGCGCCAGCAGCCAAGGGGAGGGGAAGGTCGACTTC. It encodes CASSQGEGKVDF.

With respect to this clonotype: The junction and the germline gene differ at one end; a read error may be behind it. The CDR3 nucleotides read TGCGCCACGGGGCGGGGAGACAAAAACACGCAGTACTTC. Protein product: CATGRGDKNTQYF. V and J are TRBV10-3 and TRBJ2-4, with D possibly TRBD2 on 6 matching bases. The germline V gene encodes CDR1 ENHRY and CDR2 SYGVKD. The CDR3 is 13 amino acids.

This chain uses TRBV6-1 with TRBJ2-1; perhaps TRBD2 as D (6 bases). The J call may not be correct, given that the DNA end is closer to TRBJ2-5. Germline assignment: CDR1 MNHNS and CDR2 SASEGT. The CDR3 consists of 16 residues. The CDR3 reads CASTGDGGGDQDIQYF. CDR3 sequence (DNA): TGTGCCAGCACGGGGGACGGGGGAGGTGACCAAGACATCCAGTACTTC.

Turning to this clonotype: At one end the junction does not follow the germline gene, possibly because of a read error. The chain has TRBV6-1 and TRBJ2-1, with 7 bases aligning to TRBD1. Germline V gene lookup returns CDR1 MNHNS and CDR2 SASEGT. The CDR3 extends over 16 amino acids. The CDR3 DNA reads as TGTGCCAGCACCCCCCGGGACAGTTGGGACACCAATGAGCAGTTTTTC. Translation: CASTPRDSWDTNEQFF.

The chain carries TRBV12-3 or TRBV12-4 and TRBJ2-5, with D uncertain. V lost 8 bases to trimming and J lost 3 bases, with 7 bases between them. CDR3 length: 11 amino acids. The CDR3 spells CASRGEETQYF. In DNA, the CDR3 is TGTGCCAGCCGAGGAGAAGAGACCCAGTACTTC.

This chain links TRBV6-5 with TRBJ2-7; D might be TRBD1 (5 bases). Germline V lookup: CDR1 MNHEY, CDR2 SVGAGI. This CDR3 spans 15 amino acids. The germline V and J ends were trimmed by 2 bases and 0 bases, with 11 bases remaining between them. CDR3 residues: CASSYRQGISYEQYF. CDR3 bases: TGTGCCAGCAGTTACAGGCAGGGTATCTCCTACGAGCAGTACTTC.

This clonotype has just a few counts. The chain joins TRBV3-1 to TRBJ1-2, with TRBD1 as a possible D gene (5 bases). The CDR3 consists of 13 residues. V gave up 2 bases and J gave up 4 bases, with 8 bases separating them. Germline CDR1 and CDR2: LGHDT and YNNKEL (reference sequence). The CDR3 reads CASSQYGTYGYTF. The CDR3 DNA follows: TGTGCCAGCAGCCAATACGGGACCTATGGCTACACCTTC.

V is TRBV30 and J is TRBJ1-6, with a tentative D call TRBD1 (5 bases). V dropped 0 bases and J dropped 7 bases, with 13 bases sitting between them. This CDR3 has 15 residues. The germline V gene encodes CDR1 GTSNPN and CDR2 SVGIG (reference sequence). This CDR3 is CAWSVNLGGNSPLHF. CDR3 nucleotide sequence: TGTGCCTGGAGTGTAAATTTGGGGGGGAATTCACCCCTCCACTTT.

This clonotype was picked up a small number of times. The rearrangement uses TRBV3-1 and TRBJ2-1; tentative D call: TRBD2 (6 bases). Deletions cut 3 bases from V and 9 bases from J, with 12 bases between. There are 13 residues in the CDR3. The V gene's germline CDR1 is LGHDT and CDR2 YNNKEL (reference sequence). The CDR3 reads CASSHRLGIEQFF. The CDR3 DNA follows: TGTGCCAGCAGCCATAGACTAGGGATTGAGCAGTTCTTC.

This clonotype has just one count. The chain combines TRBV6-1 with TRBJ2-1; TRBD2 aligns across 8 bases. CDR1 and CDR2 (germline): MNHNS, SASEGT. The CDR3 totals 18 residues. Trimming cost V 6 bases and J 3 bases; bases outside gene matches: 16. CDR3 nucleotides: TGTGCCAGCAGCAACGATCGACTCACGGGGGGGGACTACAATGAGCAGTTCTTC. Protein sequence: CASSNDRLTGGDYNEQFF.

The rearrangement uses TRBV6-1 and TRBJ1-5, with D unresolved. V lost 6 bases to trimming and J lost 0 bases, with 15 bases between them. The CDR3 is made up of 16 amino acids. Germline V lookup: CDR1 MNHNS, CDR2 SASEGT. CDR3 amino acids: CASSHRRGASNQPQHF. DNA of the CDR3: TGTGCCAGCAGCCATCGGCGGGGAGCTAGCAATCAGCCCCAGCATTTT.

The gene calls are TRBV6-1 and TRBJ1-5, with 8 bases aligning to TRBD1. J was trimmed by 7 bases and V by 6 bases; bases with no gene match: 11. The CDR3 covers 15 residues. Looked up from germline, CDR1 is MNHNS and CDR2 is SASEGT. The CDR3 coding sequence is TGTGCCAGCAGAATCCGCGGACAGGGCCGGCAGCCCCAGCATTTT. This sequence encodes CASRIRGQGRQPQHF.

The chain recombines TRBV6-1 with TRBJ1-4; 9 positions match TRBD1. This CDR3 region has 16 residues. The V and J ends lost 3 bases and 7 bases, in that order; junction bases with no gene match: 9. Germline lookup yields CDR1 MNHNS and CDR2 SASEGT. In DNA form, the CDR3 reads TGTGCCAGCAGTGATCTTAGAGGGACAGGGACTGAAAAACTGTTTTTT. This translates into CASSDLRGTGTEKLFF.

Only a few counts were recorded for this clonotype. This chain connects TRBV6-1 to TRBJ2-1; D is possibly TRBD2 (5 bases). The CDR3 runs 16 residues. Trimming pared 4 bases from V and 3 bases from J, leaving 16 bases between. Germline V gene lookup returns CDR1 MNHNS and CDR2 SASEGT. The CDR3 sequence: CASSVSGISYYNEQFF. The CDR3 DNA is TGTGCCAGCAGTGTGTCCGGGATCTCCTACTACAATGAGCAGTTCTTC.